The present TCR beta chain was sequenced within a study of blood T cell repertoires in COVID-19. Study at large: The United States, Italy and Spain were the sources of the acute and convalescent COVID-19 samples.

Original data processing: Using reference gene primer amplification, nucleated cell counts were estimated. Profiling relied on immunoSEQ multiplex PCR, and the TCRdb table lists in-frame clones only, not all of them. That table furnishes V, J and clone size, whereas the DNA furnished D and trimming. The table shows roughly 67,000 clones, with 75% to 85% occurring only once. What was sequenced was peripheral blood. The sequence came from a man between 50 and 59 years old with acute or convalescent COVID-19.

CDR3 amino acids: CATSSSGVSYGYTF. CDR3 coding DNA: TGTGCCACCAGCAGCTCAGGGGTGTCGTATGGCTACACCTTC. J is TRBJ1-2 and V is TRBV15, with D possibly matching TRBD1 (6 bases). Trimming stripped 3 bases from V and 5 bases from J, with 13 bases between. Per germline, CDR1 LNHNV and CDR2 YYDKDF (reference sequence). This CDR3 is built from 14 residues.